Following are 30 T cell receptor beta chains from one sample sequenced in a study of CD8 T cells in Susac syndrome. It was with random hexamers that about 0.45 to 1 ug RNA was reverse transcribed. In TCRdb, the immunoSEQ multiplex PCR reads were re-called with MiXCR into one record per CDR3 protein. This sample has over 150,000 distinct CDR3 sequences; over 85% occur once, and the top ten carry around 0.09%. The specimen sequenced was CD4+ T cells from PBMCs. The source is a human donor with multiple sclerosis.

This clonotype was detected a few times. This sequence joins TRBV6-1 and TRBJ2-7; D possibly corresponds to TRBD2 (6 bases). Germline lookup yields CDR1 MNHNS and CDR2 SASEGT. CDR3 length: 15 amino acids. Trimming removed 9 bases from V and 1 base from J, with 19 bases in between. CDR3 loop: CASSLQGDSSYEQYF. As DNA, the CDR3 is TGTGCCAGTTCCCTCCAAGGGGACTCTTCCTACGAGCAGTACTTC.

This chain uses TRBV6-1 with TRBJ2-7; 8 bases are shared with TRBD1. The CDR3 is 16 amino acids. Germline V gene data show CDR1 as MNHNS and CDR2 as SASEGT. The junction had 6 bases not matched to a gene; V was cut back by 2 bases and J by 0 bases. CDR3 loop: CASSESTGAASYEQYF. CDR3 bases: TGTGCCAGCAGTGAATCGACAGGGGCTGCCTCCTACGAGCAGTACTTC.

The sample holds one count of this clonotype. The CDR3 spells CASSPSPAYQETQYF. CDR3 DNA: TGTGCCAGCAGTCCCAGTCCGGCGTACCAAGAGACCCAGTACTTC. The chain links TRBV5-6 to TRBJ2-5, with D uncertain. There are 15 residues in the CDR3. V lost 5 bases, J lost 0 bases, and 14 bases lay in between. Germline V gene sequence: CDR1 SGHDT, CDR2 YYEEEE.

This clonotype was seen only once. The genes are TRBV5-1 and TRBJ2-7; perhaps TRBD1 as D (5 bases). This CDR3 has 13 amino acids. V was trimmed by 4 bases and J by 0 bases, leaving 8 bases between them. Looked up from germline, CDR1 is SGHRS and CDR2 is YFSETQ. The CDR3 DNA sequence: TGCGCCAGCAGCCCCAGGGACTCCTACGAGCAGTACTTC. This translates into CASSPRDSYEQYF.

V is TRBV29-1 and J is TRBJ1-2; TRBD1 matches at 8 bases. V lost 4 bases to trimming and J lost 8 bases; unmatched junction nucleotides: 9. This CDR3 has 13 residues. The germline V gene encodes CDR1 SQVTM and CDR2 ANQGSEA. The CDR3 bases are TGCAGCGTTGTGAGGCAGGGGGCGCCGGGCTACACCTTC. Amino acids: CSVVRQGAPGYTF.

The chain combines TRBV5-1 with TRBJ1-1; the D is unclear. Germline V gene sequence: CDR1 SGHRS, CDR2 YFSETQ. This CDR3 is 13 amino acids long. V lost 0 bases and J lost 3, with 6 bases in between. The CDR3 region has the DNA TGCGCCAGCAGCTTGGGGCCTGACACTGAAGCTTTCTTT. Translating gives CASSLGPDTEAFF.

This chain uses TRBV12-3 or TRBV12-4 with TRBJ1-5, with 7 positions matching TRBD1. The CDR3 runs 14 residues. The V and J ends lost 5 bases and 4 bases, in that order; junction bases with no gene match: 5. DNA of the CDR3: TGTGCCAGCAGTCCGACAGGGTGGAATCAGCCCCAGCATTTT. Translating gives CASSPTGWNQPQHF.

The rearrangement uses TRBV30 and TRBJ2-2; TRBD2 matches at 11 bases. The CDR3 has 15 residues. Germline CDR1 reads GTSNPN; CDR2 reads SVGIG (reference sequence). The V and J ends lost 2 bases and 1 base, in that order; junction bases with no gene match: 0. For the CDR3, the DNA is TGTGCCTGGAGTCTAGCGGGAGGGAACACCGGGGAGCTGTTTTTT. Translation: CAWSLAGGNTGELFF.

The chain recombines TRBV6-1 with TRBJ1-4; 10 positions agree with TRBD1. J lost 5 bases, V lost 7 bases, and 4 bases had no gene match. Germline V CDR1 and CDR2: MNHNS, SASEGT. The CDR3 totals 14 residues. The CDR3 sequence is CASNRDRGNEKLFF. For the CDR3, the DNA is TGTGCCAGCAACCGGGACAGGGGAAATGAAAAACTGTTTTTT.

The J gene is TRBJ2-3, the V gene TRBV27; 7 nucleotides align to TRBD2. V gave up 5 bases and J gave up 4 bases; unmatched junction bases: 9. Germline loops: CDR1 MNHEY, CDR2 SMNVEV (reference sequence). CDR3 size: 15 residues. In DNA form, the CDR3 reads TGTGCCAGCAGTACCCTCGGACTAGGGGCAGATACGCAGTATTTT. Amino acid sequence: CASSTLGLGADTQYF.

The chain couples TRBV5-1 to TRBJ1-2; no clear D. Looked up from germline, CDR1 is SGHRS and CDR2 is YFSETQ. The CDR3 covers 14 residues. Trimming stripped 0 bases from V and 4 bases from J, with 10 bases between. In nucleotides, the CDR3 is TGCGCCAGCAGCTTGGGTATAGGAGTCTATGGCTACACCTTC. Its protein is CASSLGIGVYGYTF.

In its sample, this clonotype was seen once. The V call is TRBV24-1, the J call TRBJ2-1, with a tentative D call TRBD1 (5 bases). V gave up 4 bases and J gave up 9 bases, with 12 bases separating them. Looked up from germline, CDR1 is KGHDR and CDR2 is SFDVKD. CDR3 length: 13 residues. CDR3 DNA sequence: TGTGCCACCAGTGACCCAGGGTTAGGTGAGCAGTTCTTC. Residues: CATSDPGLGEQFF.

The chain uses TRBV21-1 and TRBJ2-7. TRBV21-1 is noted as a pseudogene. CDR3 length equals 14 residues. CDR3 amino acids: CASSKENSANEQYF. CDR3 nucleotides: TGTGCCAGCAGCAAAGAGAATAGCGCCAACGAGCAGTACTTC.

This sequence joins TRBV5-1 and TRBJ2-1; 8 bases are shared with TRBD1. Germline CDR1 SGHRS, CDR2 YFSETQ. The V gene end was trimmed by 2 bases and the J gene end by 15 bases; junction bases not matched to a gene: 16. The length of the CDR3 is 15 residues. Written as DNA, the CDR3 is TGCGCCAGCAGCTTTTCCCCCCCCGCCAGACAGGGGCGGTTCTTC. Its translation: CASSFSPPARQGRFF.

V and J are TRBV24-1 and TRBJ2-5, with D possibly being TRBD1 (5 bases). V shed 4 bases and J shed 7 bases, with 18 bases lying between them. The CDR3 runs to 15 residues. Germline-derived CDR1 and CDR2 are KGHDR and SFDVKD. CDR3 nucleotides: TGTGCCACCAGTGACGCGGACATAGGTGTAGGGACCCAGTACTTC. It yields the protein CATSDADIGVGTQYF.

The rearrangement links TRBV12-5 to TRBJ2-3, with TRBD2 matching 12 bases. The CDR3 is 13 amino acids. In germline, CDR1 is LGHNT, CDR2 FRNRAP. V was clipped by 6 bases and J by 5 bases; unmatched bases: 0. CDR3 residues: CASGLAGGDTQYF. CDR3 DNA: TGTGCTAGTGGACTAGCGGGGGGAGATACGCAGTATTTT. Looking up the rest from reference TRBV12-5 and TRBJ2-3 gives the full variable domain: DARVTQTPRHKVTEMGQEVTMRCQPILGHNTVFWYRQTMMQGLELLAYFRNRAPLDDSGMPKDRFSAEMPDATLATLKIQPSEPRDSAVYFCASGLAGGDTQYFGPGTRLTVL.

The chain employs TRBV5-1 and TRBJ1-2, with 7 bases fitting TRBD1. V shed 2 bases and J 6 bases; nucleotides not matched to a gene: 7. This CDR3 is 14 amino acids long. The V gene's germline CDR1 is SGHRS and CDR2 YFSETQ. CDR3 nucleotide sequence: TGCGCCAGCAGCTTCTTAGGGGGCGCAAATGGCTACACCTTC. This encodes CASSFLGGANGYTF.

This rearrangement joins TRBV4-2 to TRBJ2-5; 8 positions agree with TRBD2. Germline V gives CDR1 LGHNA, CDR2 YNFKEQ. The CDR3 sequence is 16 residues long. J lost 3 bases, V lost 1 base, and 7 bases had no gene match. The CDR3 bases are TGTGCCAGCAGCCAAGGCTCGGGAGCGGGGGAAGAGACCCAGTACTTC. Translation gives CASSQGSGAGEETQYF.

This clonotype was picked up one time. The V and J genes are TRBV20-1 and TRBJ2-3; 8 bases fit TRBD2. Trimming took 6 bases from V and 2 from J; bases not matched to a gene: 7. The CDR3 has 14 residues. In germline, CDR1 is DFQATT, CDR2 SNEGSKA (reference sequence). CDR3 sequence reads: CSAQPGLDTDTQYF. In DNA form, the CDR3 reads TGCAGTGCGCAACCGGGACTAGACACAGATACGCAGTATTTT.

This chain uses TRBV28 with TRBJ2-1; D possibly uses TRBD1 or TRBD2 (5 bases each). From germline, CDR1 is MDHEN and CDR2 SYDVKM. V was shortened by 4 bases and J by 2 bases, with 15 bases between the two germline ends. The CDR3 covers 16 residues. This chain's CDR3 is CASSSLRGPTYNEQFF. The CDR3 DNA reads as TGTGCCAGCAGTTCCCTGAGGGGACCCACCTACAATGAGCAGTTCTTC.

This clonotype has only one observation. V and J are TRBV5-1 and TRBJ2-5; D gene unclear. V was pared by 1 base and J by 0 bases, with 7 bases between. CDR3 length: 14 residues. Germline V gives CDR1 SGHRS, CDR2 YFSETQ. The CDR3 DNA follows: TGCGCCAGCAGCTTGATCCCCTACCAAGAGACCCAGTACTTC. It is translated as CASSLIPYQETQYF. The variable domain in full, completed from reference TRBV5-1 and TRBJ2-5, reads KAGVTQTPRYLIKTRGQQVTLSCSPISGHRSVSWYQQTPGQGLQFLFEYFSETQRNKGNFPGRFSGRQFSNSRSEMNVSTLELGDSALYLCASSLIPYQETQYFGPGTRLLVL.

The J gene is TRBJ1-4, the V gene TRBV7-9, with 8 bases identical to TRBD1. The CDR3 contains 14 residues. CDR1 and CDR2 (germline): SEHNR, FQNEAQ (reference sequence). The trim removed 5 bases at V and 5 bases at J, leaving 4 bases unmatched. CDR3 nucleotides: TGTGCCAGCAGCCTACGGACAGGGAATGAAAAACTGTTTTTT. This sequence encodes CASSLRTGNEKLFF.

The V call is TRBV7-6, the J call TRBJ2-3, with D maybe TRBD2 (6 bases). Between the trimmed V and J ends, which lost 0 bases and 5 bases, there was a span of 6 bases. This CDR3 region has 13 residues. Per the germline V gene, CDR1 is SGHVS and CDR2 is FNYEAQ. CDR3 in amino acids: CASSLARGDTQYF. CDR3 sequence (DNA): TGTGCCAGCAGCTTAGCGCGGGGAGATACGCAGTATTTT.

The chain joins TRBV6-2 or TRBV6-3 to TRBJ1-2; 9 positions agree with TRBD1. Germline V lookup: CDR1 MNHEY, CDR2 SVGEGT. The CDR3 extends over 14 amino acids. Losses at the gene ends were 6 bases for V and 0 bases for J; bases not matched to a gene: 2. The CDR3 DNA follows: TGTGCCAGCAGACGACAGGGGGCTAACTATGGCTACACCTTC. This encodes CASRRQGANYGYTF.

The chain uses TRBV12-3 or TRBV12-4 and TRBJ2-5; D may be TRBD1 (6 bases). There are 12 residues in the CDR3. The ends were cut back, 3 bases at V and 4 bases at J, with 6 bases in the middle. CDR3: CASSFRGETQYF. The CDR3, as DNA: TGTGCCAGCAGTTTCAGGGGAGAGACCCAGTACTTC.

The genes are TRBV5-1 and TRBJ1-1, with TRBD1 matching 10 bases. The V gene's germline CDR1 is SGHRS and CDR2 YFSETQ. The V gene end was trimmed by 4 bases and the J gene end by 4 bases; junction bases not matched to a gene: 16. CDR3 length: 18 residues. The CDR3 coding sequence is TGCGCCAGCAGCCCTTCGGACAGGGGGTTTCTTACCGGCACTGAAGCTTTCTTT. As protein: CASSPSDRGFLTGTEAFF.

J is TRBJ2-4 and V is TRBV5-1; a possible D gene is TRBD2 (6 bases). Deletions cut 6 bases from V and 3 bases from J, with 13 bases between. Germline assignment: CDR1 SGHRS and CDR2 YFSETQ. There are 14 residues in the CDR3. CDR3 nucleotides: TGCGCCAGCAAGACCTTGGGGGGCAAAAACATTCAGTACTTC. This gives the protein CASKTLGGKNIQYF.

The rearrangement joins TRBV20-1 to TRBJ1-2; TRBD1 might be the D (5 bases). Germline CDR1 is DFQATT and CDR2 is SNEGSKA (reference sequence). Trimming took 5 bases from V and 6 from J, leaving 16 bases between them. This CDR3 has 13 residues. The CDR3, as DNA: TGCAGTGCTCTCTGGACACTCGCCGATGGCTACACCTTC. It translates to CSALWTLADGYTF.

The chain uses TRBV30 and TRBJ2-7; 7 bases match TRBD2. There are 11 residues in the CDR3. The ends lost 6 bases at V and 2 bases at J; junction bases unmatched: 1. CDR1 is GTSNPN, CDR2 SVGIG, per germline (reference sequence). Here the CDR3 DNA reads TGTGCCTGCGGGGGGACCTACGAGCAGTACTTC. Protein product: CACGGTYEQYF.

The DNA for the CDR3 is TGTGCCAGCTCACCCTCGACACCGTTAATGTCCTACGAGCAGTACTTC. This encodes CASSPSTPLMSYEQYF. The chain couples TRBV18 to TRBJ2-7; D not certain. Trimming shortened V by 3 bases and J by 1 base, and 16 bases separated the two germline ends. This CDR3 contains 16 residues. Germline CDR1 is KGHSH and CDR2 is LQKENI.